This T cell receptor beta chain was sequenced in a study of tumor-infiltrating T cells and Merkel cell polyomavirus. Study in general: The T cells studied were CD8+ and recognized the Merkel cell polyomavirus KLL epitope. Study results and caveats: Only one public clonotype, shared by two patients, appeared among several hundred sequences. The study covered a single Merkel cell polyomavirus epitope only.

This clone appeared a single time. What it binds is not known. Measured with immunoSEQ multiplex PCR; TCRdb has only the in-frame clones, and not every one. This repertoire shows under 30,000 clones, 87% found once; its top ten account for around 2.7%. Germline loops: CDR1 LNHDA, CDR2 SQIVND (reference sequence). The CDR3 totals 13 residues. Germline trimming cut 5 bases from V and 3 bases from J; bases unmatched to any gene: 3. Every patient's tumor was robustly positive for Merkel cell polyomavirus Large T antigen on immunohistochemistry. Included patients showed over 0.04% KLL-tetramer+ CD8+ T cells in blood and/or TIL.

The sequencing sample was made of lymph node tissue. The receptor was derived from a man aged 50-59 years with Merkel cell carcinoma. The chain couples TRBV19 to TRBJ1-1, with TRBD1 matching 7 bases. The CDR3 protein is CASSGQAYTEAFF. The CDR3 DNA reads TGTGCCAGTAGTGGACAGGCCTACACTGAAGCTTTCTTT. The entire variable domain, with the rest obtained from reference TRBV19 and TRBJ1-1, is as follows: DGGITQSPKYLFRKEGQNVTLSCEQNLNHDAMYWYRQDPGQGLRLIYYSQIVNDFQKGDIAEGYSVSREKKESFPLTVTSAQKNPTAFYLCASSGQAYTEAFFGQGTRLTVV.